This TCR beta chain was captured in a study of shared clonotypes between healthy human individuals. This CDR3 spans 13 amino acids. Germline CDR1 SQVTM, CDR2 ANQGSEA. The V and J ends lost 4 bases and 2 bases respectively, with 12 bases between them. TCRdb keeps only in-frame clones here, not all; method: immunoSEQ multiplex PCR. The table lists about 600,000 clones, about 80% of them singletons. V and J are TRBV29-1 and TRBJ2-7; D gene ambiguous. The sequenced sample was PBMCs. This TCR was sampled from a woman in her thirties or forties in good health. Some clones in this sample may be carry-over from other donors' samples. The CDR3 spells CSVVVARTYEQYF. CDR3 nucleotide sequence: TGCAGCGTTGTGGTGGCACGGACCTACGAGCAGTACTTC.